This T cell receptor beta chain was recovered during a study of identical twins. Study-wide results and caveats: Invariant cells of the MAIT and iNKT types might have partly distorted the zero-insertion analyses. Beta out-of-frame sequences displayed a weaker excess of sharing between twins.

This CDR3 comprises 15 residues. V was clipped by 4 bases and J by 3 bases; unmatched bases: 7. Healthy Caucasians alone served as donors. This clonotype has ten or more counts. Antigen: not known. TCRdb processed the 5' RACE reads anew with MiXCR; each CDR3 protein has one entry. The sample includes around 650,000 distinct CDR3 sequences, around 7.5% of them seen just once. In addition, the sample was reused for a study of yellow fever vaccine responses in identical twins. From that report: The authors reported partly convergent, partly personalized vaccine responses in identical twins.

The receptor comes from a woman between 18 and 29 years old in good health. Sequences were obtained from PBMCs. V gene TRBV12-3 or TRBV12-4 combines with J gene TRBJ2-3; TRBD2 matches 7 bases. The CDR3 sequence: CASSSRWRGTDTQYF. DNA for the CDR3: TGTGCCAGCAGTTCGCGGTGGCGGGGGACAGATACGCAGTATTTT.